The 29 T cell receptor beta chains below were found in one sample sequenced in a study of prognosis after radiotherapy for stage I lung cancer. The authors amplified TCR beta CDR3 from genomic DNA using two-round multiplex PCR. Amplification during the initial PCR round employed primers specific to each TRBV and TRBJ gene. One entry per CDR3 protein, called by TCRdb with MiXCR from the multiplex PCR reads. The sample shows around 21,000 distinct CDR3 sequences, approximately 43% of them seen only once. Source: PBMCs, taken before or after stereotactic body radiation therapy (not recorded which). The receptors shown here come from a donor over 45 with non-small cell lung cancer.

This clonotype showed up many times. The rearrangement joins TRBV2 to TRBJ2-2; 7 nucleotides match TRBD1. J gave up 3 bases and V 8 bases, and 12 bases lay outside the gene matches. The V gene's germline CDR1 is SNHLY and CDR2 FYNNEI. The CDR3 covers 16 residues. CDR3 amino acids: CASGTRDSGDTGELFF. The CDR3 nucleotides are TGTGCCAGCGGGACCAGGGACAGTGGGGACACCGGGGAGCTGTTTTTT.

This clonotype was found once. CDR3 protein: CASSGLAKNIQYF. CDR3 DNA: TGTGCCAGCAGTGGGCTAGCCAAAAACATTCAGTACTTC. The chain is built from TRBV6-1 and TRBJ2-4; D is ambiguous. The ends were cut back, 4 bases at V and 0 bases at J, with 4 bases in the middle. The CDR3 is 13 amino acids. Germline V lookup: CDR1 MNHNS, CDR2 SASEGT.

On this clonotype: A clone one base away is much larger, so this may be a read error. The chain uses TRBV29-1 and TRBJ2-7; a possible D gene is TRBD2 (5 bases). Germline V CDR1 and CDR2: SQVTM, ANQGSEA. V was pared by 0 bases and J by 7 bases, with 13 bases between. The CDR3 has 13 residues. The CDR3 region is CSVEDRGGIEQYF. The DNA of the CDR3 is TGCAGCGTTGAAGATCGAGGAGGTATAGAGCAGTACTTC.

The genes are TRBV11-3 and TRBJ2-3, with 7 bases matching TRBD1. After removal of 2 bases from V and 12 bases from J, the junction contained 5 bases not matched to a gene. This CDR3 is 12 amino acids long. Germline CDR1 is SGHNT and CDR2 is YENEEA. The CDR3 region is CASSLSGQLQYF. DNA for the CDR3: TGTGCCAGCAGCTTATCGGGACAGCTCCAGTATTTT.

The V and J genes are TRBV7-9 and TRBJ1-1, with D tentatively TRBD1 (5 bases). CDR1 and CDR2 (germline): SEHNR, FQNEAQ (reference sequence). This CDR3 has 16 residues. Trimming pared 4 bases from V and 0 bases from J, leaving 15 bases between. CDR3 region: CASSSFVGAVNTEAFF. The CDR3 DNA sequence: TGTGCCAGCAGCTCTTTCGTCGGGGCCGTGAACACTGAAGCTTTCTTT.

This clonotype was counted at least ten times. This may be a read error: a much more frequent sequence differs by one nucleotide. The chain joins TRBV19 to TRBJ2-1; 9 bases agree with TRBD2. The ends lost 3 bases at V and 8 bases at J; junction bases unmatched: 8. The CDR3 runs 15 residues. Germline V lookup: CDR1 LNHDA, CDR2 SQIVND (reference sequence). The CDR3 DNA is TGTGCCAGTAGTATCGGGCGGGGGGGTATCGATGAGCAGTTCTTC. Encoded protein: CASSIGRGGIDEQFF.

The V gene is TRBV12-3 or TRBV12-4, the J gene TRBJ2-1; 9 bases are shared with TRBD1. J was trimmed by 3 bases and V by 4 bases; bases with no gene match: 7. CDR3 length equals 16 residues. The CDR3, as DNA: TGTGCCAGCAGTTCCCGACAGGGGGTCTTCTACAATGAGCAGTTCTTC. Protein: CASSSRQGVFYNEQFF.

As concerns this clonotype: A read error is possible here, since a much larger clone lies one base away. This rearrangement joins TRBV5-1 to TRBJ2-5, with 8 bases fitting TRBD2. Germline lookup yields CDR1 SGHRS and CDR2 YFSETQ. The CDR3 contains 14 residues. CDR3 loop: CASSGNREQETKYF. The CDR3 DNA reads TGCGCCAGTAGCGGGAACAGGGAACAAGAGACCAAGTACTTC.

The chain recombines TRBV6-1 with TRBJ2-7, with 7 positions matching TRBD2. Per germline, CDR1 MNHNS and CDR2 SASEGT. Trimming cost V 7 bases and J 8 bases; bases outside gene matches: 17. The CDR3 contains 15 residues. The CDR3 reads CASIESGTIGTQQYF. In DNA form, the CDR3 reads TGTGCCAGCATCGAATCCGGGACTATCGGGACGCAGCAGTACTTC.

As for this clonotype: A far larger clone is a single base away, which makes a read error likely. V gene TRBV6-4 combines with J gene TRBJ2-7, with 8 bases aligning to TRBD2. This CDR3 comprises 15 residues. The V gene's germline CDR1 is MRHNA and CDR2 SNTAGT. Trimming took 5 bases from V and 3 from J; bases not matched to a gene: 9. The CDR3 DNA reads TGTGCCAGCAGTCCCTCGACTAGCGCGGGCTACGAGCAGTACTTC. It translates to CASSPSTSAGYEQYF.

This chain joins TRBV11-2 and TRBJ2-1; 7 bases line up with TRBD2. V dropped 4 bases and J dropped 0; count of bases not matched to a gene: 6. Germline CDR1 and CDR2: SGHAT and FQNNGV. This CDR3 has 16 residues. CDR3 protein: CASSSGGSRSYNEQFF. CDR3 nucleotide sequence: TGTGCCAGCAGCTCGGGCGGGAGCCGCTCCTACAATGAGCAGTTCTTC.

This clonotype was seen many times. This chain uses TRBV9 with TRBJ2-3; 9 bases map to TRBD2. The CDR3 consists of 17 residues. Germline V gene data show CDR1 as SGDLS and CDR2 as YYNGEE. The V and J ends lost 5 bases and 4 bases, in that order; junction bases with no gene match: 14. This chain's CDR3 is CASSGLKAGGPADTQYF. DNA for the CDR3: TGTGCCAGCAGTGGTCTAAAGGCGGGAGGGCCGGCAGATACGCAGTATTTT.

This clonotype is medium-sized within its sample. The chain joins TRBV12-3 or TRBV12-4 to TRBJ2-2; D ambiguous. V lost 5 bases and J lost 5, with 9 bases in between. The CDR3 has 13 residues. The CDR3 here is CASSLGRTGELFF. The CDR3 DNA sequence: TGTGCCAGCAGTCTCGGGCGAACCGGGGAGCTGTTTTTT.

Ten or more counts support this clonotype. The chain couples TRBV28 to TRBJ2-1; D gene uncertain. The ends were cut back, 5 bases at V and 0 bases at J, with 11 bases in the middle. The CDR3 runs 15 residues. Germline V gene lookup returns CDR1 MDHEN and CDR2 SYDVKM. CDR3 DNA sequence: TGTGCCAGCAGTCTAGACTTGAGCTCCTACAATGAGCAGTTCTTC. Amino acids: CASSLDLSSYNEQFF.

The chain uses TRBV6-2 or TRBV6-3 and TRBJ2-7; 9 bases align to TRBD2. V lost 5 bases, J lost 4 bases, and 15 bases stayed unmatched. The germline V gene encodes CDR1 MNHEY and CDR2 SVGEGT. The CDR3 has 17 amino acids. CDR3 loop: CASSPRLAGVPSYEQYF. The CDR3 nucleotides read TGTGCCAGCAGTCCCAGATTAGCGGGAGTGCCCTCGTACGAGCAGTACTTC.

The rearrangement joins TRBV11-2 to TRBJ1-6; tentatively, D is TRBD1 (5 bases). V lost 1 base to trimming and J lost 9 bases, with 13 bases between them. CDR1 and CDR2 (germline): SGHAT, FQNNGV. The CDR3 loop spans 15 amino acids. The CDR3 DNA reads as TGTGCCAGCAGCTTAGTTGGGGGGTTGAGTTCACCCCTCCACTTT. It yields the protein CASSLVGGLSSPLHF.

The chain couples TRBV7-2 to TRBJ2-7; TRBD2 agrees at 8 bases. This CDR3 has 15 amino acids. V shed 1 base, J shed 5 bases, and the junction held 7 bases outside the gene matches. The germline V gene encodes CDR1 SGHTA and CDR2 FQGNSA. The CDR3 bases are TGTGCCAGCAGCTTAGAAGCGGGAGCGGTGAACGAGCAGTACTTC. It translates to CASSLEAGAVNEQYF.

This clonotype appeared many times. At one of its ends the junction is not consistent with the germline gene, which may arise from a read error. This sequence joins TRBV3-1 and TRBJ2-7, with 8 nucleotides matching TRBD1. CDR3 length: 15 residues. Germline lookup yields CDR1 LGHDT and CDR2 YNNKEL (reference sequence). Written as DNA, the CDR3 is TGTGCCAGCAGTGAAAGGACAGGGAGCTCCTACGTGCAGTACTTC. This gives the protein CASSERTGSSYVQYF.

The chain recombines TRBV12-5 with TRBJ2-1; D is uncertain. V lost 3 bases to trimming and J lost 12 bases, with 15 bases between them. Germline lookup yields CDR1 LGHNT and CDR2 FRNRAP. This CDR3 is built from 13 residues. In nucleotides, the CDR3 is TGTGCTAGTGGTTTAGCAGGACGCCTGGGGCAGTTCTTC. Translated: CASGLAGRLGQFF.

This clonotype was seen at least ten times. The chain couples TRBV11-2 to TRBJ2-7; D not resolved. V shed 1 base and J shed 1 base, with 11 bases lying between them. The CDR3 loop spans 15 amino acids. CDR1 is SGHAT, CDR2 FQNNGV, per germline. CDR3 residues: CASSLALLASYEQYF. As DNA, the CDR3 is TGTGCCAGCAGCTTAGCTCTCCTGGCGTCCTACGAGCAGTACTTC.

At least ten counts were recorded for this clonotype. The chain uses TRBV19 and TRBJ2-7; TRBD2 matches at 7 bases. The CDR3 totals 18 residues. The germline CDR1 and CDR2 sequences are LNHDA and SQIVND (reference sequence). J lost 9 bases, V lost 4 bases, and 24 bases had no gene match. DNA of the CDR3: TGTGCCAGTAGTAAAATCGTGTGGGCTAGCGGAGGTCCTACGGGGCAGTACTTC. Protein sequence: CASSKIVWASGGPTGQYF.

With respect to this clonotype: Sequence at one end of the junction differs from germline and may be a read error. The V gene is TRBV11-2, the J gene TRBJ2-3, with D possibly being TRBD1 (5 bases). CDR1 and CDR2 (germline): SGHAT, FQNNGV. The CDR3 spans 14 residues. CDR3 loop: CASSDLQGTDTQYF. DNA for the CDR3: TGTGCGAGCAGCGATTTACAGGGCACAGATACGCAGTATTTT.

This clonotype was found a few times. In nucleotides, the CDR3 is TGTGCCAGCAGCCGACAGGGGATGAGGAACGAAGAGACCCAGTACTTC. Its translation is CASSRQGMRNEETQYF. The gene calls are TRBV5-5 and TRBJ2-5; 8 bases fit TRBD1. The V and J ends lost 4 bases and 3 bases, in that order; junction bases with no gene match: 11. The CDR3 sequence is 16 residues long. The germline V gene has CDR1 SGHKS and CDR2 YYEKEE (reference sequence).

The V and J genes are TRBV7-2 and TRBJ2-3; TRBD2 is a possible D gene (6 bases). The ends were cut back, 2 bases at V and 9 bases at J, with 9 bases in the middle. Germline V gene lookup returns CDR1 SGHTA and CDR2 FQGNSA. CDR3 length equals 12 residues. The CDR3 reads CASSLSRETQYF. The CDR3 DNA follows: TGTGCCAGCAGCTTATCTCGGGAGACGCAGTATTTT.

This clonotype was counted at least ten times. V and J are TRBV2 and TRBJ2-5; no clear D gene. V was trimmed by 3 bases and J by 5 bases, leaving 7 bases between them. The CDR3 sequence is 12 residues long. CDR1 is SNHLY, CDR2 FYNNEI, per germline. The CDR3 loop reads CASSEDGETQYF. The CDR3 DNA follows: TGTGCCAGCAGTGAGGATGGGGAGACCCAGTACTTC.

Comment on this clonotype: With a much larger clone just one base away, this may be a read error. The chain links TRBV15 to TRBJ2-3; 10 bases align to TRBD2. Germline CDR1 and CDR2: LNHNV and YYDKDF (reference sequence). V shed 0 bases, J shed 3 bases, and the junction held 12 bases outside the gene matches. The CDR3 has 19 residues. In nucleotides, the CDR3 is TGTGCCACCAGCAGAGATTGGTGTCTAGCGGGAGATAGGACAGATACGCAGTATTTT. Its translation is CATSRDWCLAGDRTDTQYF.

This chain links TRBV5-5 with TRBJ2-3, with 7 bases aligning to TRBD2. With V trimmed by 3 bases and J by 2 bases, 12 bases remained unmatched. Germline assignment: CDR1 SGHKS and CDR2 YYEKEE (reference sequence). The CDR3 extends over 17 amino acids. The DNA for the CDR3 is TGTGCCAGCAGCTCTGGGGGGGTTGGCAGGGCCACAGATACGCAGTATTTT. This encodes CASSSGGVGRATDTQYF.

In its sample, this clonotype was seen many times. The V and J genes are TRBV4-1 and TRBJ1-1; TRBD1 agrees at 10 bases. CDR1 is MGHRA, CDR2 YSYEKL, per germline. This CDR3 is 15 amino acids long. The J segment lost 3 bases and the V segment lost 0 bases, leaving 1 base of the junction unmatched. The CDR3 is CASSQEGTGDTEAFF. In nucleotides, the CDR3 is TGCGCCAGCAGCCAAGAAGGGACAGGGGACACTGAAGCTTTCTTT.

This clonotype was seen more than once but under ten times. The rearrangement uses TRBV12-3 or TRBV12-4 and TRBJ2-1; maybe TRBD1 (5 bases). The CDR3 has 11 residues. The V gene lost 4 bases and the J gene lost 9 bases, with 7 bases spanning the gap. The DNA for the CDR3 is TGTGCCAGCAGTTCAGGGTTTGAGCAGTTCTTC. Amino acid sequence: CASSSGFEQFF.